These T cell receptor beta chains were read from a single sample in a study of blood T cell repertoires in COVID-19. Here immunoSEQ multiplex PCR was the method, and the copy in TCRdb shows in-frame clones only, minus some. Among 250,000 or so clones, nearly 90% were seen once, and the ten largest hold less than 5%. Sequencing was performed on peripheral blood. Receptors were obtained from a woman between 40 and 55 years old who had recovered from COVID-19. The CDR3 runs from the conserved cysteine through the conserved F or W. D genes are given only for firm matches. Size is stated for part of the rows, as once, few or many counts, or as a class when the clone is expanded.

D gene: TRBD1
clone size: .
V gene: TRBV15
J gene: TRBJ1-2
CDR3 DNA: TGTGCCACCAGCAGAGATCCTCCCGGGACAGGCCTTGAAAGCTACACCTTC
CDR3 protein: CATSRDPPGTGLESYTF

D gene: .
clone size: .
V gene: TRBV28
J gene: TRBJ2-3
CDR3 DNA: TGTGCCAGCATATCCCCGTACAGGGCGGCAGATACGCAGTATTTT
CDR3 protein: CASISPYRAADTQYF

D gene: .
clone size: .
V gene: TRBV19
J gene: TRBJ1-4
CDR3 DNA: TGTGCCAGTAGTATGGTAGGGGCGGCTAATGAAAAACTGTTTTTT
CDR3 protein: CASSMVGAANEKLFF

D gene: TRBD1
clone size: .
V gene: TRBV19
J gene: TRBJ1-1
CDR3 DNA: TGTGCCAGTAATGGTCCAGGGGGCGCGGAGACTGAAGCTTTCTTT
CDR3 protein: CASNGPGGAETEAFF

D gene: .
clone size: .
V gene: TRBV9
J gene: TRBJ2-2
CDR3 DNA: TGTGCCAGCAGCAAACTCCAGGGCCCCGGGGAGCTGTTTTTT
CDR3 protein: CASSKLQGPGELFF

D gene: .
clone size: .
V gene: TRBV28
J gene: TRBJ1-6
CDR3 DNA: TGTGCCAGCAGAGACAGAGTCCCTAATTCACCCCTCCACTTT
CDR3 protein: CASRDRVPNSPLHF

D gene: .
clone size: .
V gene: TRBV5-1
J gene: TRBJ2-7
CDR3 DNA: TGCGCCAGCAGCGAACAGGGCCAACCAACCTACGAGCAGTACTTC
CDR3 protein: CASSEQGQPTYEQYF

D gene: .
clone size: .
V gene: TRBV9
J gene: TRBJ1-1
CDR3 DNA: TGTGCCAGCAGCGTAGACGGCCGAGGATCCACTGAAGCTTTCTTT
CDR3 protein: CASSVDGRGSTEAFF

D gene: TRBD1
clone size: few
V gene: TRBV6-4
J gene: TRBJ2-2
CDR3 DNA: TGTGCCACCGAGGACAGGGCGGGCACCGGGGAGCTGTTTTTT
CDR3 protein: CATEDRAGTGELFF

D gene: .
clone size: .
V gene: TRBV2
J gene: TRBJ1-6
CDR3 DNA: TGTGCCAGCAAGGCAGGGTTTTATAATTCACCCCTCCACTTT
CDR3 protein: CASKAGFYNSPLHF

D gene: TRBD1
clone size: few
V gene: TRBV28
J gene: TRBJ2-6
CDR3 DNA: TGTGCCAGCAGCCCCGGGACAGGGCTGACTGGGGCCAACGTCCTGACTTTC
CDR3 protein: CASSPGTGLTGANVLTF

D gene: TRBD2
clone size: .
V gene: TRBV11-2
J gene: TRBJ2-7
CDR3 DNA: TGTGCCAGCACCCTAGGCCCGGGACTAGTTATTGGGCAGTACTTC
CDR3 protein: CASTLGPGLVIGQYF

D gene: .
clone size: .
V gene: TRBV11-2
J gene: TRBJ2-5
CDR3 DNA: TGTGCCAGCAGCTTAGGGACCCTAGGGGGAGAGACCCAGTACTTC
CDR3 protein: CASSLGTLGGETQYF

D gene: TRBD2
clone size: .
V gene: TRBV3-1/TRBV3-2
J gene: TRBJ2-5
CDR3 DNA: TGTGCCAGCAGCACCGGGACTAGCGGGAAAGAGACCCAGTACTTC
CDR3 protein: CASSTGTSGKETQYF

D gene: .
clone size: few
V gene: TRBV6-6
J gene: TRBJ2-7
CDR3 DNA: TGTGCCAGCAGTTACTGGCCCAGCTACGAGCAGTACTTC
CDR3 protein: CASSYWPSYEQYF

D gene: .
clone size: few
V gene: TRBV3-1/TRBV3-2
J gene: TRBJ2-2
CDR3 DNA: TGTGCCAGCAGCCTTTTACAGGGTCCCGGGGAGCTGTTTTTT
CDR3 protein: CASSLLQGPGELFF

D gene: TRBD2
clone size: .
V gene: TRBV11-3
J gene: TRBJ2-1
CDR3 DNA: TGTGCCAGCAGCTCCACTAGCGGACAAAGGAATGAGCAGTTCTTC
CDR3 protein: CASSSTSGQRNEQFF

D gene: TRBD2
clone size: .
V gene: TRBV10-3
J gene: TRBJ2-2
CDR3 DNA: TGTGCCATCAGTGACCTCCAAGCGAGTAGCGGGAGGGTGATTGGGGAGCTGTTTTTT
CDR3 protein: CAISDLQASSGRVIGELFF

D gene: TRBD2
clone size: .
V gene: TRBV24-1
J gene: TRBJ2-1
CDR3 DNA: TGTGCCACCAGTTTAGCGGGGGGCCCATCCCATGAGCAGTTCTTC
CDR3 protein: CATSLAGGPSHEQFF

D gene: TRBD2
clone size: few
V gene: TRBV19
J gene: TRBJ2-5
CDR3 DNA: TGTGCCAGTAGTCCCACGAGCGGTACCGGGGGGGAGACCCAGTACTTC
CDR3 protein: CASSPTSGTGGETQYF

D gene: .
clone size: .
V gene: TRBV6-5
J gene: TRBJ1-1
CDR3 DNA: TGTGCCAGCAATCCCCAGGCTGACACTGAAGCTTTCTTT
CDR3 protein: CASNPQADTEAFF

D gene: .
clone size: .
V gene: TRBV19
J gene: TRBJ2-3
CDR3 DNA: TGTGCCAGTAGTATGATTAGCGCCAGCACAGATACGCAGTATTTT
CDR3 protein: CASSMISASTDTQYF

D gene: TRBD1
clone size: .
V gene: TRBV30
J gene: TRBJ1-3
CDR3 DNA: TGTGCCTGGAGTGCGCCCCGGACAGGGCCTCGAACCATATATTTT
CDR3 protein: CAWSAPRTGPRTIYF

D gene: .
clone size: .
V gene: TRBV6-5
J gene: TRBJ2-3
CDR3 DNA: TGTGCCAGCAGTTACTATAGCGCTGGCACAGATACGCAGTATTTT
CDR3 protein: CASSYYSAGTDTQYF

D gene: .
clone size: .
V gene: TRBV12-5
J gene: TRBJ2-2
CDR3 DNA: TGTGCTAGTGGTTTGGTCCCACCCGGGGGGCGGAACGGGGAGCTGTTTTTT
CDR3 protein: CASGLVPPGGRNGELFF

D gene: .
clone size: .
V gene: TRBV5-1
J gene: TRBJ2-7
CDR3 DNA: TGCGCCAGCAGCTACGAGCACAGAAACTACGAGCAGTACTTC
CDR3 protein: CASSYEHRNYEQYF

D gene: .
clone size: .
V gene: TRBV2
J gene: TRBJ1-2
CDR3 DNA: TGTGCCAGCAAGGAGACGGACTATGGCTACACCTTC
CDR3 protein: CASKETDYGYTF

D gene: .
clone size: .
V gene: TRBV10-2
J gene: TRBJ2-2
CDR3 DNA: TGCGCCAGCAGTGGGGGACGGGCGGGATTAACCGGGGAGCTGTTTTTT
CDR3 protein: CASSGGRAGLTGELFF

D gene: TRBD1
clone size: .
V gene: TRBV27
J gene: TRBJ1-2
CDR3 DNA: TGTGCCAGCAGCCCGAGACAGGGGGCCTTTCTGAGGGGCTACACCTTC
CDR3 protein: CASSPRQGAFLRGYTF

D gene: .
clone size: .
V gene: TRBV30
J gene: TRBJ2-2
CDR3 DNA: TGTGCCTGGAGGGAGTACACCGGGGAGCTGTTTTTT
CDR3 protein: CAWREYTGELFF

D gene: .
clone size: .
V gene: TRBV5-1
J gene: TRBJ2-1
CDR3 DNA: TGCGCCAGCAGCTTGGCCGGTATTAGCAACAATGAGCAGTTCTTC
CDR3 protein: CASSLAGISNNEQFF

D gene: .
clone size: .
V gene: TRBV11-2
J gene: TRBJ2-3
CDR3 DNA: TGTGCCAGCAGCCCGGCGGCTAGCACAGATACGCAGTATTTT
CDR3 protein: CASSPAASTDTQYF

D gene: TRBD1
clone size: .
V gene: TRBV10-1
J gene: TRBJ1-2
CDR3 DNA: TGCGCCAGCAGCGTTGGGACAGGCAGTGGCTACACCTTC
CDR3 protein: CASSVGTGSGYTF

D gene: TRBD1
clone size: .
V gene: TRBV5-1
J gene: TRBJ1-4
CDR3 DNA: TGCGCCAGCAGCTCCGACAGGGGGTTTGAAAAACTGTTTTTT
CDR3 protein: CASSSDRGFEKLFF

D gene: TRBD1
clone size: .
V gene: TRBV13
J gene: TRBJ1-3
CDR3 DNA: TGTGCCAGCAGCCCCGGGACAGTCTCTGGAAACACCATATATTTT
CDR3 protein: CASSPGTVSGNTIYF

D gene: TRBD1
clone size: .
V gene: TRBV7-9
J gene: TRBJ1-2
CDR3 DNA: TGTGCCAGCAGTTTTCCGGGACAGGGGATACGTGGCTACACCTTC
CDR3 protein: CASSFPGQGIRGYTF

D gene: .
clone size: .
V gene: TRBV21-1
J gene: TRBJ1-5
CDR3 DNA: TGTGCCAGCAGCAAAGACCACAGGGGGCAGGACTTCGGTAGTCAGCCCCAGCATTTT
CDR3 protein: CASSKDHRGQDFGSQPQHF